The 20 T cell receptor beta chains given below trace back to one sample, sequenced in a study of spatial heterogeneity in lung cancer. Study results and caveats: Expanded intratumoral alpha and beta TCR counts tracked tumor mutation counts.

These receptors have no known antigen. From the 5' RACE reads, TCRdb called clonotypes with MiXCR, one entry per CDR3 protein. The data contain 16,000 or so distinct CDR3 sequences, roughly 7% of them singletons. As for time point: sample taken at primary tumor resection. This sample comprised lung tumor tissue, obtained at surgery. The receptors come from a female donor with early-stage non-small cell lung cancer.

As concerns this clonotype: Little can be read into the size of this beta chain, an off-target read in a library designed for alpha chains. J is TRBJ2-3 and V is TRBV20-1, with D perhaps TRBD1 or TRBD2 (5 bases each). Trimming pared 6 bases from V and 2 bases from J, leaving 12 bases between. Looked up from germline, CDR1 is DFQATT and CDR2 is SNEGSKA (reference sequence). This CDR3 has 13 residues. Here the CDR3 reads CSATGTHTDTQYF. The CDR3 DNA follows: TGCAGTGCCACGGGGACGCACACAGATACGCAGTATTTT.

This clonotype has ten or more counts. This beta chain is a stray sequence in a library constructed for alpha chains; its clone size is not meaningful. The rearrangement uses TRBV27 and TRBJ1-2, with a weak D call TRBD1 (6 bases). Germline V gives CDR1 MNHEY, CDR2 SMNVEV (reference sequence). This CDR3 has 12 amino acids. V was pared by 5 bases and J by 5 bases, with 9 bases between. For the CDR3, the DNA is TGTGCCAGCAGTCCCAGGGGATATGGCTACACCTTC. This translates into CASSPRGYGYTF.

This clonotype was counted ten times or more. As an off-target read in a library built for alpha chains, this beta chain has a frequency of little significance. The CDR3 coding sequence is TGTGCCACCGCAGACCCCGGCACCGGGGAGCTGTTTTTT. It encodes CATADPGTGELFF. This chain joins TRBV6-5 and TRBJ2-2; D is undetermined. V was cut by 10 bases and J by 4 bases, with 13 bases left in between. CDR1 and CDR2 (germline): MNHEY, SVGAGI. The CDR3 covers 13 residues.

This clonotype has at least ten counts. Little can be read into the size of this beta chain, an off-target read in a library designed for alpha chains. CDR3 DNA sequence: TGTGCCAGCAGCTCCCGCGGAATCAACACTGAAGCTTTCTTT. Its translation: CASSSRGINTEAFF. The V call is TRBV7-3, the J call TRBJ1-1; D gene ambiguous. This CDR3 contains 14 residues. CDR1 and CDR2 (germline): SGHTA, FQGTGA. V gave up 4 bases and J gave up 2 bases, with 11 bases separating them.

This clonotype was picked up a small number of times. This beta chain is an unintended read in a library built for alpha chains; its size means little. The chain has TRBV9 and TRBJ1-6; D may be TRBD1 (5 bases). Per germline, CDR1 SGDLS and CDR2 YYNGEE. The V gene lost 4 bases and the J gene lost 5 bases, with 16 bases spanning the gap. There are 16 residues in the CDR3. CDR3 nucleotides: TGTGCCAGCAGCCTTGGGGGGGTCGCTGATAATTCACCCCTCCACTTT. Encoded protein: CASSLGGVADNSPLHF.

This clonotype appeared a few times. This beta chain is an unintended read in a library built for alpha chains; its size means little. V and J are TRBV5-1 and TRBJ2-7, with 8 bases identical to TRBD1. Losses at the gene ends were 0 bases for V and 2 bases for J; bases not matched to a gene: 10. The CDR3 has 17 amino acids. Per the germline V gene, CDR1 is SGHRS and CDR2 is YFSETQ. CDR3 bases: TGCGCCAGCAGCTTGGGATCAGTGGCAGGGGGCGCCTACGAGCAGTACTTC. Amino acid sequence: CASSLGSVAGGAYEQYF.

This clonotype has at least ten counts. The library was prepared for alpha chains; this beta chain is a stray read, so its frequency means little. The V call is TRBV2, the J call TRBJ1-5, with D unresolved. Germline V gene lookup returns CDR1 SNHLY and CDR2 FYNNEI. The CDR3 totals 13 residues. V lost 7 bases and J lost 3, with 10 bases in between. The CDR3 nucleotides are TGTGCCAGCATGATCCAGGACAATCAGCCCCAGCATTTT. Its translation: CASMIQDNQPQHF.

This clonotype was observed at least ten times. Within a library made for alpha chains, this beta chain is off target, and its count is uninformative. The chain recombines TRBV5-6 with TRBJ2-5, with no clear D. Germline V gene lookup returns CDR1 SGHDT and CDR2 YYEEEE. This CDR3 region has 14 residues. The V gene lost 0 bases and the J gene lost 1 base, with 7 bases spanning the gap. The CDR3: CASSLGTRQETQYF. The CDR3 nucleotides read TGTGCCAGCAGCTTGGGGACCCGCCAAGAGACCCAGTACTTC.

A few counts support this clonotype. Because the library targeted alpha chains, this beta chain is an off-target read whose size means little. The V and J genes are TRBV14 and TRBJ2-1, with unresolved D. Trimming took 3 bases from V and 6 from J, leaving 12 bases between them. This CDR3 spans 14 amino acids. In germline, CDR1 is SGHDN, CDR2 FVKESK. This chain's CDR3 is CASSQDQNFNEQFF. CDR3 coding DNA: TGTGCCAGCAGCCAGGACCAGAATTTCAATGAGCAGTTCTTC.

In regard to this clonotype: This may stem from a read error, because a much larger clone lies one nucleotide away. This beta chain is a stray sequence in a library constructed for alpha chains; its clone size is not meaningful. The CDR3 coding sequence is TGTGCCAGCTTTGTTAGCGGGGGACGGTCGGATGAGCAGTTCTTC. Its protein is CASFVSGGRSDEQFF. The rearrangement joins TRBV28 to TRBJ2-1; 9 positions match TRBD2. Germline loops: CDR1 MDHEN, CDR2 SYDVKM. Trimming cost V 8 bases and J 8 bases; bases outside gene matches: 13. This CDR3 region has 15 residues.

This clonotype turned up a few times. This beta chain is off target for a library built for alpha chains, so its abundance means little. This chain uses TRBV12-3 or TRBV12-4 with TRBJ2-5; D gene ambiguous. The CDR3 is made up of 11 amino acids. Trimming took 1 base from V and 7 from J, leaving 4 bases between them. The CDR3 region has the DNA TGTGCCAGCAGTTTAGAGGGGACCCAGTACTTC. The encoded protein is CASSLEGTQYF.

This clonotype was detected many times. This beta chain is an unintended read in a library built for alpha chains; its size means little. The chain carries TRBV3-1 and TRBJ2-7; either TRBD1 or TRBD2 may fit D (5 bases each). Trimming stripped 4 bases from V and 0 bases from J, with 19 bases between. CDR3 length: 17 amino acids. Germline loops: CDR1 LGHDT, CDR2 YNNKEL (reference sequence). CDR3 in DNA: TGTGCCAGCAGCCCAAAACCGCCTGGGACCGGCTCCTACGAGCAGTACTTC. This codes for CASSPKPPGTGSYEQYF.

At least ten counts were recorded for this clonotype. This beta chain is a stray read from a library made for alpha chains; its abundance is not meaningful. The V call is TRBV6-5, the J call TRBJ1-1; D gene unclear. Trimming stripped 5 bases from V and 3 bases from J, with 7 bases between. This CDR3 comprises 12 residues. CDR1 and CDR2 from the germline V gene are MNHEY and SVGAGI. The CDR3 sequence is CASSPGYTEAFF. CDR3 nucleotide sequence: TGTGCCAGCAGTCCTGGTTACACTGAAGCTTTCTTT.

Concerning this clonotype itself: For a library built for alpha chains, this beta chain is a stray read; little rests on its size. V usage is TRBV7-9 and J usage is TRBJ2-1; no clear D gene. The V gene's germline CDR1 is SEHNR and CDR2 FQNEAQ (reference sequence). Trimming shortened V by 3 bases and J by 7 bases, and 13 bases separated the two germline ends. CDR3 length: 14 residues. The CDR3 DNA is TGTGCCAGCAGCTTTCCGGGCAGGAAGAATGAGCAGTTCTTC. It specifies CASSFPGRKNEQFF.

This clonotype is judged medium-sized. This beta chain is a stray sequence in a library constructed for alpha chains; its clone size is not meaningful. This chain joins TRBV6-6 and TRBJ2-5; 10 positions agree with TRBD2. The V gene end was trimmed by 2 bases and the J gene end by 2 bases; junction bases not matched to a gene: 2. Germline V lookup: CDR1 MNHNY, CDR2 SVGAGI (reference sequence). The CDR3 is 15 residues long. DNA for the CDR3: TGTGCCAGCAGTTACCCACTAGCGGGGCAAGAGACCCAGTACTTC. This translates into CASSYPLAGQETQYF.

This clonotype appeared many times. For a library built for alpha chains, this beta chain is a stray read; little rests on its size. The J gene is TRBJ1-1, the V gene TRBV12-3 or TRBV12-4, with 10 positions matching TRBD1. Unmatched junction bases numbered 12, after V lost 7 bases and J lost 7 bases. The CDR3 length is 15 residues. The CDR3 DNA sequence: TGTGCCAGCATCCCGGGACAGGGGAAAGGGGGTGAAGCTTTCTTT. Translated: CASIPGQGKGGEAFF.

There are a few counts of this clonotype. Since the library was made to target alpha chains, this beta chain is a stray read and its abundance is not meaningful. This chain links TRBV7-8 with TRBJ1-2, with TRBD1 matching 8 bases. Germline lookup yields CDR1 SGHVS and CDR2 FQNEAQ. The V segment lost 2 bases and the J segment 8 bases; nucleotides outside the gene matches: 7. The length of the CDR3 is 14 residues. CDR3 bases: TGTGCCAGCAGCTTATTAGACAGGGGTGCGGGCTACACCTTC. This translates into CASSLLDRGAGYTF.

This clonotype qualifies as medium-sized. Found in a library prepared for alpha chains, this beta chain is an off-target read, and its abundance has little meaning. The J gene is TRBJ1-2, the V gene TRBV7-2; 7 nucleotides match TRBD1. The CDR3 runs 17 residues. V was clipped by 5 bases and J by 4 bases; unmatched bases: 16. Germline values: CDR1 SGHTA, CDR2 FQGNSA. The CDR3 coding sequence is TGTGCCAGCAGCCGCGGAGGGACAGCAAGCGGCACCTATGGCTACACCTTC. Protein product: CASSRGGTASGTYGYTF.

This clonotype showed up many times. This beta chain was picked up by a library intended for alpha chains and is off target, so its count carries little meaning. The rearrangement uses TRBV30 and TRBJ1-2; D unclear. Germline CDR1 reads GTSNPN; CDR2 reads SVGIG (reference sequence). The CDR3 length is 13 residues. Trimming removed 4 bases from V and 7 bases from J, with 16 bases in between. The CDR3 nucleotides are TGTGCCTGGATCCCACGGGGTTCAGGTGGCTACACCTTC. This sequence encodes CAWIPRGSGGYTF.

Worth noting for this clonotype: This beta chain slipped into a library made for alpha chains as a stray read, so its size is not meaningful. The genes are TRBV7-8 and TRBJ2-7, with unresolved D. Germline V gene lookup returns CDR1 SGHVS and CDR2 FQNEAQ. Trimming took 1 base from V and 3 from J, leaving 7 bases between them. CDR3 length: 13 amino acids. The DNA of the CDR3 is TGTGCCAGCAGCTTAGACGGGTTCTACGAGCAGTACTTC. Encoded protein: CASSLDGFYEQYF.